This TCR beta chain derives from a study of T cell repertoires in cytomegalovirus infection (dated by TCRdb to about 2019). Regarding the complete study: The HLA type of each donor mattered for the analysis, because public TCR beta signatures pointed to carriage of CMV infection along with the matching HLA type.

About this clonotype itself: The antigen it recognizes is unknown. No quality values exist for individual bases; no much larger clone is one base distant.

Sequenced on an Illumina HiSeq 1500. The public sequencing data were trimmed at Q25 with fastp and processed into clonotypes with MiXCR by TCRdb, which kept only in-frame beta chains. A single entry per CDR3 protein holds the most common genes and DNA from its merged rows. The sample table contains approximately 400,000 distinct CDR3 sequences; only one count was recorded for 30% to 40% of them. The ten largest clonotypes hold about 13% of the sample. General conclusions and limits of the study: In both this cohort and an independent roughly 330-donor cohort, the cumulative frequency of public TCR beta family members distinguished carriers of CMV infection plus the relevant HLA type. In the ex vivo response, HLA-C-restricted CMV-specific TCR beta clonotypes were dominant, and in two of eight donors the single most frequent clonotype came from this HLA-C-restricted group.

Inclusive of the bounding cysteine and phenylalanine, the CDR3 is 17 residues long. The CDR3 DNA has 51 bases and is translated from base 1. Via the germline V gene, CDR1 is SGHTA and CDR2 FQGNSA. V loses 4 bases, J loses 0 bases, and the germline ends lie 16 bases apart. The TCR originated in a human donor in good health (CMV status not recorded). Some clones in this sample may be carry-over from other donors' samples. The source material was PBMCs. The chain employs TRBV7-2 and TRBJ1-3, with the identity of the D gene unclear. The bases read TGTGCCAGCAGCTCGCGCTACGGCGAACTCTCTGGAAACACCATATATTTT. Its protein product is CASSSRYGELSGNTIYF.